One and the same sample provided the 3 T cell receptor beta chains below, sequenced in a study of blood T cell repertoires in COVID-19. The data were produced by immunoSEQ multiplex PCR, yet TCRdb's version contains in-frame clones alone and is incomplete. This sample has around 160,000 clones, with roughly 88% found just once. Sequenced material: peripheral blood. These TCRs come from a man aged 18 to 29 with acute or convalescent COVID-19.

The chain uses TRBV7-2 and TRBJ1-1; 7 bases line up with TRBD1. The V gene's germline CDR1 is SGHTA and CDR2 FQGNSA. V was pared by 5 bases and J by 4 bases, with 7 bases of the junction left unmatched. This CDR3 is 14 amino acids long. DNA of the CDR3: TGTGCCAGCAGCCCGACAGGGAGGATCACTGAAGCTTTCTTT. This sequence encodes CASSPTGRITEAFF.

This chain links TRBV5-1 with TRBJ2-1; 9 nucleotides agree with TRBD2. The CDR3 has 14 residues. CDR1 SGHRS and CDR2 YFSETQ come from the germline V gene. V shed 7 bases and J 5 bases; nucleotides not matched to a gene: 7. The CDR3 region is CASSPTSGNNEQFF. The CDR3 region has the DNA TGCGCCAGCTCCCCGACTAGCGGAAACAATGAGCAGTTCTTC.

This chain uses TRBV7-8 with TRBJ1-3; TRBD1 is a possible D gene (6 bases). CDR3 size: 16 residues. Trimming shortened V by 5 bases and J by 3 bases, and 17 bases separated the two germline ends. CDR1 is SGHVS, CDR2 FQNEAQ, per germline. For the CDR3, the DNA is TGTGCCAGCAGCCCGATCGTGGGGGCCGGTGGAAACACCATATATTTT. Translated, it gives CASSPIVGAGGNTIYF.